These 32 T cell receptor beta chains originate from one sample sequenced in a study of Ad26.COV2.S vaccination and SARS-CoV-2 variants. TCRdb keeps only in-frame clones here, not all; method: immunoSEQ multiplex PCR. The table shows roughly 380,000 clones, with 92% occurring only once. The specimen was peripheral blood, collected after recovery from COVID-19. The origin of the receptors is a human donor who had recovered from COVID-19.

This chain joins TRBV5-4 and TRBJ2-7; D possibly corresponds to TRBD2 (6 bases). The CDR3 covers 15 residues. Germline V CDR1 and CDR2: SGHNT, YYREEE (reference sequence). The germline V and J ends were trimmed by 6 bases and 4 bases, with 20 bases remaining between them. The CDR3 protein is CASKEGPLASYEQYF. Here the CDR3 DNA reads TGTGCCAGCAAAGAAGGCCCTCTAGCGTCGTACGAGCAGTACTTC.

V is TRBV10-2 and J is TRBJ1-1; D possibly corresponds to TRBD1 (5 bases). Trimming removed 8 bases at V and 3 bases at J, with 13 bases between. Looked up from germline, CDR1 is WSHSY and CDR2 is SAAADI. The CDR3 spans 13 residues. The CDR3 sequence: CASVRQGYTEAFF. For the CDR3, the DNA is TGCGCCAGCGTTCGGCAGGGCTACACTGAAGCTTTCTTT.

This clone was seen only once. The chain couples TRBV7-9 to TRBJ1-2; 7 nucleotides agree with TRBD1. CDR3 size: 14 residues. Trimming took 1 base from V and 8 from J; bases not matched to a gene: 7. The germline V gene encodes CDR1 SEHNR and CDR2 FQNEAQ (reference sequence). CDR3 residues: CASSLGWDRRGYTF. The CDR3 DNA sequence: TGTGCCAGCAGCTTAGGTTGGGACAGACGGGGCTACACCTTC.

V is TRBV2 and J is TRBJ1-1; 7 bases match TRBD1. Germline CDR1 reads SNHLY; CDR2 reads FYNNEI. After removal of 6 bases from V and 11 bases from J, the junction contained 6 bases not matched to a gene. The CDR3 is 11 residues long. The CDR3 sequence: CASRDSRGAFF. As DNA, the CDR3 is TGTGCCAGCAGGGATTCCAGGGGGGCTTTCTTT.

The chain joins TRBV5-4 to TRBJ2-5; D is possibly TRBD1 or TRBD2 (7 bases each). Germline CDR1 reads SGHNT; CDR2 reads YYREEE (reference sequence). V was clipped by 2 bases and J by 1 base, with 12 bases between them. This CDR3 is built from 15 residues. The CDR3 DNA sequence: TGTGCCAGCAGCTTCGGCAGGGGGGGCCAAGAGACCCAGTACTTC. It is translated as CASSFGRGGQETQYF.

As concerns this clone: Different DNA sequences within this sample yield the same CDR3. The chain has TRBV29-1 and TRBJ1-2; 8 nucleotides line up with TRBD1. The CDR3 contains 11 residues. V gave up 4 bases and J gave up 8 bases; unmatched junction bases: 3. In germline, CDR1 is SQVTM, CDR2 ANQGSEA. This CDR3 reads CSVAGGGGYTF. CDR3 DNA: TGCAGCGTTGCAGGGGGCGGGGGCTACACCTTC. Full variable domain (outside the CDR3, taken from reference TRBV29-1 and TRBJ1-2): SAVISQKPSRDICQRGTSLTIQCQVDSQVTMMFWYRQQPGQSLTLIATANQGSEATYESGFVIDKFPISRPNLTFSTLTVSNMSPEDSSIYLCSVAGGGGYTFGSGTRLTVV.

The CDR3 region is CASSGTGGYEQYF. The CDR3 bases are TGTGCCAGCAGCGGTACCGGGGGGTACGAGCAGTACTTC. V and J are TRBV6-5 and TRBJ2-7; TRBD2 matches at 7 bases. CDR3 length equals 13 residues. J was trimmed by 4 bases and V by 6 bases; bases with no gene match: 6. The germline V gene encodes CDR1 MNHEY and CDR2 SVGAGI.

This sequence joins TRBV7-9 and TRBJ2-7; no clear D gene. The CDR3 extends over 12 amino acids. Trimming took off 3 bases at V and 4 bases at J, with 7 bases between the two ends. The germline V gene encodes CDR1 SEHNR and CDR2 FQNEAQ (reference sequence). The CDR3 DNA reads TGTGCCAGCAGCTTTTCGGGTTACGAGCAGTACTTC. Translation gives CASSFSGYEQYF.

The chain uses TRBV5-5 and TRBJ2-5, with TRBD1 matching over 8 bases. There are 16 residues in the CDR3. CDR1 is SGHKS and CDR2 is YYEKEE in the germline V gene (reference sequence). The V and J ends lost 0 bases and 5 bases, in that order; junction bases with no gene match: 9. CDR3 nucleotide sequence: TGTGCCAGCAGCTTGGAGGGCAGGGGGCGCGAGGAGACCCAGTACTTC. Amino acids: CASSLEGRGREETQYF.

The rearrangement uses TRBV4-1 and TRBJ1-5; D ambiguous. CDR3 length: 17 amino acids. V lost 1 base, J lost 0 bases, and 13 bases lay in between. Germline loops: CDR1 MGHRA, CDR2 YSYEKL. Here the CDR3 DNA reads TGCGCCAGCAGCCAAGTGGTGACTGGAAATAGCAATCAGCCCCAGCATTTT. Amino acid sequence: CASSQVVTGNSNQPQHF.

The chain recombines TRBV5-1 with TRBJ2-5; 8 bases match TRBD2. Germline CDR1 reads SGHRS; CDR2 reads YFSETQ. The CDR3 extends over 14 amino acids. The V segment lost 3 bases and the J segment 5 bases; nucleotides outside the gene matches: 6. The CDR3 loop reads CASSSGTRTETQYF. The CDR3 DNA reads as TGCGCCAGCAGCTCCGGGACTAGAACGGAGACCCAGTACTTC.

This clone came up once. The rearrangement joins TRBV28 to TRBJ2-5; 7 bases are a match to TRBD1. Looked up from germline, CDR1 is MDHEN and CDR2 is SYDVKM. The CDR3 has 18 amino acids. V shed 4 bases, J shed 4 bases, and the junction held 18 bases outside the gene matches. The CDR3 reads CASSSQQTGALNGETQYF. Written as DNA, the CDR3 is TGTGCCAGCAGTTCGCAACAAACAGGGGCCCTCAACGGAGAGACCCAGTACTTC.

The gene calls are TRBV29-1 and TRBJ1-1, with TRBD1 matching 9 bases. Germline CDR1 reads SQVTM; CDR2 reads ANQGSEA. V shed 6 bases and J 5 bases; nucleotides not matched to a gene: 7. The CDR3 spans 13 residues. The DNA of the CDR3 is TGCAGCGTACCAGGACAGGGGATGACTGAAGCTTTCTTT. Protein sequence: CSVPGQGMTEAFF.

A single count supports this clone. The rearrangement links TRBV7-3 to TRBJ2-3; 12 nucleotides agree with TRBD2. The V gene's germline CDR1 is SGHTA and CDR2 FQGTGA. After removal of 3 bases from V and 4 bases from J, the junction contained 8 bases not matched to a gene. The CDR3 is 17 residues long. CDR3 sequence reads: CASSLVPRLAGADTQYF. CDR3 DNA sequence: TGTGCCAGCAGCTTGGTTCCACGACTAGCGGGGGCAGATACGCAGTATTTT.

The chain links TRBV27 to TRBJ1-3, with 7 bases that match TRBD1. V was clipped by 4 bases and J by 4 bases; unmatched bases: 10. Germline CDR1 and CDR2: MNHEY and SMNVEV (reference sequence). This CDR3 is 16 amino acids long. In DNA, the CDR3 is TGTGCCAGCAGTTATAAACATGGGACAGCCGGAAACACCATATATTTT. Translating it yields CASSYKHGTAGNTIYF.

CDR3 in DNA: TGCGCCAGCAGCTTGGGAAGCGGGGGAGCCTCGGAGACCCAGTACTTC. As protein: CASSLGSGGASETQYF. The V call is TRBV5-1, the J call TRBJ2-5; 8 bases are shared with TRBD2. The CDR3 totals 16 residues. Germline trimming cut 0 bases from V and 5 bases from J; bases unmatched to any gene: 9. Germline CDR1 is SGHRS and CDR2 is YFSETQ.

The chain is built from TRBV16 and TRBJ1-2; a possible D gene is TRBD1 (5 bases). The CDR3 extends over 15 amino acids. Germline-derived CDR1 and CDR2 are KGHSY and FQNENV. V lost 0 bases to trimming and J lost 6 bases, with 14 bases between them. The CDR3 loop reads CASSQSHGATDGYTF. The DNA for the CDR3 is TGTGCCAGCAGCCAATCTCACGGGGCGACCGATGGCTACACCTTC. Supplemented by reference TRBV16 and TRBJ1-2, the full variable domain reads GEEVAQTPKHLVRGEGQKAKLYCAPIKGHSYVFWYQQVLKNEFKFLISFQNENVFDETGMPKERFSAKCLPNSPCSLEIQATKLEDSAVYFCASSQSHGATDGYTFGSGTRLTVV.

The J gene is TRBJ1-1, the V gene TRBV5-6; D call uncertain. V was pared by 1 base and J by 4 bases, with 5 bases between. From germline, CDR1 is SGHDT and CDR2 YYEEEE. CDR3 length: 12 amino acids. This CDR3 is CASSLFATEAFF. CDR3 bases: TGTGCCAGCAGCTTGTTTGCCACTGAAGCTTTCTTT.

This sequence joins TRBV3-1 (or the pseudogene TRBV3-2) and TRBJ2-1, with 10 bases aligning to TRBD2. The CDR3 has 17 amino acids. The germline V gene has CDR1 LGHDT and CDR2 YNNKEL (reference sequence). J was trimmed by 7 bases and V by 1 base; bases with no gene match: 10. The CDR3 region has the DNA TGTGCCAGCAGCCAAGGGGCCAGCGGGGGGGCCTTGAATGAGCAGTTCTTC. The encoded protein is CASSQGASGGALNEQFF.

The gene calls are TRBV11-2 and TRBJ1-6; no reliable D call. This CDR3 is 13 amino acids long. Germline values: CDR1 SGHAT, CDR2 FQNNGV. The V and J ends lost 0 bases and 7 bases respectively, with 4 bases between them. This CDR3 is CASSLEANSPLHF. In DNA form, the CDR3 reads TGTGCCAGCAGCTTAGAAGCCAATTCACCCCTCCACTTT.

This sequence joins TRBV12-3 or TRBV12-4 and TRBJ2-3; D possibly corresponds to TRBD1 (5 bases). Trimming removed 6 bases from V and 2 bases from J, with 9 bases in between. CDR3 length equals 13 residues. The CDR3 protein is CASSLGLTDTQYF. The DNA for the CDR3 is TGTGCCAGCAGCCTGGGGCTCACAGATACGCAGTATTTT.

The chain has TRBV7-2 and TRBJ2-5, with D possibly matching TRBD1 (6 bases). Germline V gives CDR1 SGHTA, CDR2 FQGNSA. This CDR3 spans 15 amino acids. With 5 bases removed from V and 5 bases from J, the gap between germline ends came to 18 bases. CDR3 sequence: CASSLRPQGWETQYF. The CDR3 DNA reads as TGTGCCAGCAGCCTACGACCCCAGGGGTGGGAGACCCAGTACTTC.

This sequence joins TRBV6-5 and TRBJ2-3; 7 bases line up with TRBD1. Trimming cost V 4 bases and J 0 bases; bases outside gene matches: 4. The germline V gene encodes CDR1 MNHEY and CDR2 SVGAGI. The CDR3 has 15 residues. In nucleotides, the CDR3 is TGTGCCAGCAGTTCCACAGGGGCTAGCACAGATACGCAGTATTTT. Translating gives CASSSTGASTDTQYF.

This chain uses TRBV19 with TRBJ2-7; D is undetermined. V shed 3 bases and J shed 4 bases, with 10 bases lying between them. The CDR3 contains 13 residues. The germline V gene has CDR1 LNHDA and CDR2 SQIVND (reference sequence). The DNA for the CDR3 is TGTGCCAGTAGTATTAACAGATATTACGAGCAGTACTTC. Protein sequence: CASSINRYYEQYF.

V is TRBV2 and J is TRBJ2-3, with TRBD1 matching over 9 bases. With 10 bases clipped from V and 4 bases from J, the junction kept 9 bases outside the gene matches. Germline CDR1 is SNHLY and CDR2 is FYNNEI. The CDR3 totals 14 residues. CDR3 nucleotides: TGTGCCACCCAGCGGGACAGGGTCGCAGATACGCAGTATTTT. Its translation: CATQRDRVADTQYF. Full variable domain (missing parts from reference TRBV2 and TRBJ2-3): EPEVTQTPSHQVTQMGQEVILRCVPISNHLYFYWYRQILGQKVEFLVSFYNNEISEKSEIFDDQFSVERPDGSNFTLKIRSTKLEDSAMYFCATQRDRVADTQYFGPGTRLTVL.

The chain carries TRBV5-6 and TRBJ2-2; D not resolved. The V end lost 6 bases, the J end lost 3 bases, and 6 bases lay between the germline ends. CDR3 length: 12 residues. Germline V gene data show CDR1 as SGHDT and CDR2 as YYEEEE. The CDR3 protein is CASTIDTGELFF. CDR3 bases: TGTGCCAGCACTATTGACACCGGGGAGCTGTTTTTT.

The rearrangement uses TRBV7-6 and TRBJ1-1, with D tentatively TRBD1 (5 bases). The CDR3 contains 14 residues. From germline, CDR1 is SGHVS and CDR2 FNYEAQ. Trimming removed 4 bases at V and 4 bases at J, with 13 bases between. This CDR3 is CASSYGGTGTEAFF. As DNA, the CDR3 is TGTGCCAGCAGCTATGGAGGCACAGGCACTGAAGCTTTCTTT.

This chain links TRBV5-4 with TRBJ1-2; TRBD1 matches at 7 bases. The CDR3 totals 13 residues. CDR1 is SGHNT and CDR2 is YYREEE in the germline V gene (reference sequence). Trimming removed 5 bases from V and 4 bases from J; junction bases left unmatched: 5. CDR3 DNA: TGTGCCAGCAGTTTTCAGGGGGTCTATGGCTACACCTTC. This sequence encodes CASSFQGVYGYTF.

As regards this clone: This CDR3 is also generated by other DNA sequences in the sample. The chain recombines TRBV5-1 with TRBJ1-1; D is possibly TRBD1 (5 bases). V was pared by 2 bases and J by 1 base, with 6 bases between. CDR3 length: 13 residues. The germline CDR1 and CDR2 sequences are SGHRS and YFSETQ. The CDR3 DNA follows: TGCGCCAGCAGCTTCGGGGGGAACACTGAAGCTTTCTTT. Amino acids: CASSFGGNTEAFF.

The chain has TRBV4-2 and TRBJ1-5; D uncertain. The V gene's germline CDR1 is LGHNA and CDR2 YNFKEQ. The V and J ends lost 1 base and 5 bases respectively, with 6 bases between them. The CDR3 has 13 residues. The CDR3 DNA follows: TGTGCCAGCAGCCAAGCAGCGGATCAGCCCCAGCATTTT. Residues: CASSQAADQPQHF.

The chain combines TRBV6-2 or TRBV6-3 with TRBJ1-2, with D possibly matching TRBD1 (6 bases). The CDR3 is 14 amino acids. Germline CDR1 and CDR2: MNHEY and SVGEGT. Trimming took 2 bases from V and 4 from J, leaving 11 bases between them. In DNA form, the CDR3 reads TGTGCCAGCAGTTACCTAGGGGGAAGCTATGGCTACACCTTC. Amino acid sequence: CASSYLGGSYGYTF.

The chain links TRBV9 to TRBJ1-2; 10 nucleotides agree with TRBD1. Germline CDR1 and CDR2: SGDLS and YYNGEE. Trimming at V came to 0 bases and at J to 3 bases, leaving 14 bases not matched to a gene. This CDR3 comprises 19 residues. The CDR3 sequence: CASSVAIGGDRGAYYGYTF. The CDR3 DNA reads TGTGCCAGCAGCGTAGCTATCGGGGGGGACAGGGGAGCCTACTATGGCTACACCTTC.